Shown below are 24 T cell receptor beta chains from a single sample sequenced in a study of T-cell reconstitution after alpha-beta-depleted transplantation in children. Unique molecular identifiers were built into the TCRbeta library. TCRdb independently ran MiXCR on the PCR reads; one entry per CDR3 protein. Of roughly 200,000 distinct CDR3 sequences listed, approximately 6.6% are singletons. Specimen: PBMCs from the stem cell graft donor, collected from the stem cell graft. These receptor sequences come from a human donor who donated a stem cell graft to a child with Wiskott-Aldrich syndrome.

This clonotype was counted a few times. The genes are TRBV2 and TRBJ2-2; D gene unclear. Germline-derived CDR1 and CDR2 are SNHLY and FYNNEI. V lost 6 bases and J 0 bases, leaving 5 bases between the germline ends. The CDR3 has 13 residues. The CDR3 loop is CASRASNTGELFF. CDR3 sequence (DNA): TGTGCCAGCAGGGCTTCGAACACCGGGGAGCTGTTTTTT.

V and J are TRBV20-1 and TRBJ2-4; D is possibly TRBD1 (5 bases). The CDR3 sequence is 17 residues long. Trimming removed 1 base at V and 0 bases at J, with 16 bases between. CDR1 DFQATT and CDR2 SNEGSKA come from the germline V gene (reference sequence). CDR3 sequence reads: CSARAPSRQLAKNIQYF. The CDR3 coding sequence is TGCAGTGCTAGAGCCCCATCTCGACAGTTAGCCAAAAACATTCAGTACTTC.

This clonotype turned up a few times. The chain is built from TRBV30 and TRBJ2-5; 7 positions agree with TRBD2. In germline, CDR1 is GTSNPN, CDR2 SVGIG (reference sequence). V lost 0 bases to trimming and J lost 4 bases; unmatched junction nucleotides: 5. The CDR3 length is 14 residues. CDR3 in amino acids: CAWSVHGGTETQYF. The CDR3, as DNA: TGTGCCTGGAGTGTACACGGGGGGACAGAGACCCAGTACTTC.

Ten or more counts support this clonotype. The chain links TRBV10-3 to TRBJ1-2; TRBD1 might be the D (5 bases). This CDR3 region has 13 residues. V lost 5 bases to trimming and J lost 6 bases, with 13 bases between them. CDR1 is ENHRY and CDR2 is SYGVKD in the germline V gene. The CDR3 region is CAISTGPQDGYTF. The DNA for the CDR3 is TGTGCCATCAGTACGGGACCCCAGGATGGCTACACCTTC.

There are many counts of this clonotype. The chain links TRBV7-2 to TRBJ2-1, with D hard to call. The CDR3 consists of 11 residues. The V and J ends lost 5 bases and 8 bases respectively, with 7 bases between them. Germline assignment: CDR1 SGHTA and CDR2 FQGNSA. Written as DNA, the CDR3 is TGTGCCAGCAGCCCTCACGATGAGCAGTTCTTC. Amino acid sequence: CASSPHDEQFF. Looking up the rest from reference TRBV7-2 and TRBJ2-1 gives the full variable domain: GAGVSQSPSNKVTEKGKDVELRCDPISGHTALYWYRQSLGQGLEFLIYFQGNSAPDKSGLPSDRFSAERTGGSVSTLTIQRTQQEDSAVYLCASSPHDEQFFGPGTRLTVL.

The chain is built from TRBV4-3 and TRBJ2-7; 10 bases agree with TRBD2. This CDR3 contains 14 residues. CDR1 is LGHNA and CDR2 is YSLEER in the germline V gene. The V gene end was trimmed by 1 base and the J gene end by 3 bases; junction bases not matched to a gene: 0. The DNA of the CDR3 is TGCGCCAGCAGCCAAGGGACTAGCGGCTACGAGCAGTACTTC. Translation: CASSQGTSGYEQYF.

The sample holds a few counts of this clonotype. The rearrangement links TRBV4-3 to TRBJ2-3, with D hard to call. CDR1 and CDR2 (germline): LGHNA, YSLEER. Trimming removed 0 bases from V and 6 bases from J, with 10 bases in between. The CDR3 contains 14 residues. This CDR3 reads CASSQEWAADTQYF. CDR3 nucleotide sequence: TGCGCCAGCAGCCAAGAGTGGGCGGCGGATACGCAGTATTTT.

This clonotype was seen repeatedly, ten times or more. This rearrangement joins TRBV3-1 to TRBJ2-3, with D perhaps given as TRBD1 or TRBD2 (5 bases each). Germline CDR1 reads LGHDT; CDR2 reads YNNKEL (reference sequence). The CDR3 has 20 residues. Trimming pared 0 bases from V and 1 base from J, leaving 23 bases between. The CDR3 region is CASSQEARGPKKGGTDTQYF. CDR3 coding DNA: TGTGCCAGCAGCCAAGAAGCGCGAGGGCCCAAGAAAGGGGGCACAGATACGCAGTATTTT.

In its sample, this clonotype was seen a few times. The V call is TRBV11-1, the J call TRBJ2-7; 7 bases are shared with TRBD1. The trim removed 2 bases at V and 6 bases at J, leaving 10 bases unmatched. There are 15 residues in the CDR3. Looked up from germline, CDR1 is SGHAT and CDR2 is FQDESV (reference sequence). Here the CDR3 reads CASSLRPGQFAEQYF. CDR3 sequence (DNA): TGTGCCAGCAGCTTACGTCCGGGACAGTTTGCCGAGCAGTACTTC.

This clonotype was counted ten times or more. The rearrangement links TRBV7-2 to TRBJ2-7; 10 positions agree with TRBD2. Looked up from germline, CDR1 is SGHTA and CDR2 is FQGNSA. With V trimmed by 6 bases and J by 2 bases, 7 bases remained unmatched. CDR3 length equals 15 residues. The CDR3 reads CASRAYTSGTYEQYF. In DNA form, the CDR3 reads TGTGCCAGCAGAGCTTATACTAGCGGGACCTACGAGCAGTACTTC.

The sample holds many counts of this clonotype. CDR3 DNA: TGTGCCACCAGTGATTGGCAGGAAACTTACAATGAGCAGTTCTTC. Its translation: CATSDWQETYNEQFF. V is TRBV24-1 and J is TRBJ2-1; no clear D gene. This CDR3 contains 15 residues. With 2 bases removed from V and 4 bases from J, the gap between germline ends came to 11 bases. CDR1 and CDR2 from the germline V gene are KGHDR and SFDVKD.

This clonotype was observed many times. V is TRBV29-1 and J is TRBJ2-1; TRBD1 might be the D (6 bases). V lost 8 bases and J lost 2, with 19 bases in between. From germline, CDR1 is SQVTM and CDR2 ANQGSEA. This CDR3 region has 15 residues. CDR3 nucleotides: TGCAGCACCGAAGGGGGTTTAGGAACCTACAATGAGCAGTTCTTC. Amino acids: CSTEGGLGTYNEQFF.

This clonotype was seen ten or more times. This chain uses TRBV20-1 with TRBJ2-1; the D is unclear. CDR1 and CDR2 from the germline V gene are DFQATT and SNEGSKA (reference sequence). This CDR3 has 14 amino acids. The germline V and J ends were trimmed by 1 base and 5 bases, with 12 bases remaining between them. The CDR3, as DNA: TGCAGTGCTAGAGTCTCCCCTGTACACAATGAGCAGTTCTTC. Translating it yields CSARVSPVHNEQFF.

The chain combines TRBV3-1 with TRBJ2-1, with D hard to call. CDR1 LGHDT and CDR2 YNNKEL come from the germline V gene (reference sequence). The CDR3 is 15 amino acids. Trimming took off 0 bases at V and 9 bases at J, with 15 bases between the two ends. CDR3 residues: CASSQDGQLGPEQFF. Here the CDR3 DNA reads TGTGCCAGCAGCCAAGATGGGCAACTGGGTCCTGAGCAGTTCTTC.

This clonotype was seen a handful of times. DNA of the CDR3: TGCGCCAGCAGCTTAGATACACAGGGGAGGTTGACGAACACTGAAGCTTTCTTT. Translated: CASSLDTQGRLTNTEAFF. The chain carries TRBV5-1 and TRBJ1-1, with 7 bases lining up with TRBD1. CDR3 length equals 18 residues. CDR1 and CDR2 (germline): SGHRS, YFSETQ. The V gene end was trimmed by 2 bases and the J gene end by 1 base; junction bases not matched to a gene: 14.

This clonotype was counted at least ten times. This chain links TRBV25-1 with TRBJ2-3, with 10 bases lining up with TRBD2. Germline trimming cut 8 bases from V and 6 bases from J; bases unmatched to any gene: 11. Germline lookup yields CDR1 MGHDK and CDR2 SYGVNS. This CDR3 comprises 15 residues. The CDR3 bases are TGTGCCAGCTATTCTGATAGCGGGGGGACCGATACGCAGTATTTT. Amino acid sequence: CASYSDSGGTDTQYF.

At least ten counts were recorded for this clonotype. V is TRBV20-1 and J is TRBJ2-1; D call uncertain. The CDR3 runs 14 residues. Between the trimmed V and J ends, which lost 3 bases and 8 bases, there was a span of 17 bases. The germline CDR1 and CDR2 sequences are DFQATT and SNEGSKA (reference sequence). The CDR3 sequence: CSARAGPVGDEQFF. CDR3 bases: TGCAGTGCTAGGGCAGGCCCCGTGGGCGATGAGCAGTTCTTC.

Ten or more counts support this clonotype. The rearrangement links TRBV4-3 to TRBJ2-7, with TRBD1 identical over 7 bases. Germline V CDR1 and CDR2: LGHNA, YSLEER. The ends lost 0 bases at V and 1 base at J; junction bases unmatched: 9. CDR3 length: 17 residues. CDR3: CASSQDFGAGGSYEQYF. In DNA form, the CDR3 reads TGCGCCAGCAGCCAAGATTTCGGGGCAGGGGGTTCCTACGAGCAGTACTTC.

This clonotype showed up many times. This sequence joins TRBV5-1 and TRBJ2-3; no firm D call. Germline V lookup: CDR1 SGHRS, CDR2 YFSETQ. CDR3 length: 11 residues. The V end was cut by 7 bases, the J end by 1 base, with 4 bases between. The CDR3 DNA follows: TGCGCCAGCGCCGGCACAGATACGCAGTATTTT. Translated: CASAGTDTQYF.

The chain joins TRBV11-2 to TRBJ1-1; 9 bases line up with TRBD1. The CDR3 contains 16 residues. Per germline, CDR1 SGHAT and CDR2 FQNNGV. V was pared by 2 bases and J by 1 base, with 5 bases of the junction left unmatched. CDR3 region: CASSLQMGQGNTEAFF. CDR3 DNA: TGTGCCAGCAGCTTACAAATGGGACAGGGGAACACTGAAGCTTTCTTT.

This clonotype was found many times. This sequence joins TRBV7-2 and TRBJ1-1; 7 nucleotides agree with TRBD1. Germline V lookup: CDR1 SGHTA, CDR2 FQGNSA. J lost 3 bases, V lost 5 bases, and 12 bases had no gene match. The CDR3 has 16 amino acids. The CDR3 loop is CASSPQTGRADTEAFF. The CDR3 DNA is TGTGCCAGCAGCCCGCAGACAGGGCGGGCGGACACTGAAGCTTTCTTT.

This clonotype showed up just a few times. This chain joins TRBV30 and TRBJ2-5; TRBD1 agrees at 7 bases. V dropped 4 bases and J dropped 5; count of bases not matched to a gene: 10. This CDR3 is 14 amino acids long. Looked up from germline, CDR1 is GTSNPN and CDR2 is SVGIG (reference sequence). The CDR3 protein is CAWKRGRFMETQYF. The CDR3 DNA follows: TGTGCCTGGAAGAGGGGGCGCTTTATGGAGACCCAGTACTTC.

The table lists this clonotype with many counts. The rearrangement joins TRBV29-1 to TRBJ1-2; D remains ambiguous. Germline V gives CDR1 SQVTM, CDR2 ANQGSEA. CDR3 length: 13 amino acids. Trimming pared 6 bases from V and 2 bases from J, leaving 13 bases between. CDR3 loop: CSVWVGLNYGYTF. CDR3 DNA sequence: TGCAGCGTCTGGGTGGGGTTGAACTATGGCTACACCTTC.

This clonotype occurred many times. The V gene is TRBV20-1, the J gene TRBJ2-7; 10 positions agree with TRBD1. V dropped 3 bases and J dropped 3; count of bases not matched to a gene: 2. The CDR3 totals 13 residues. Germline V CDR1 and CDR2: DFQATT, SNEGSKA (reference sequence). The CDR3 DNA reads as TGCAGTGCTAGGTGGGACAGGGGCTACGAGCAGTACTTC. It specifies CSARWDRGYEQYF.